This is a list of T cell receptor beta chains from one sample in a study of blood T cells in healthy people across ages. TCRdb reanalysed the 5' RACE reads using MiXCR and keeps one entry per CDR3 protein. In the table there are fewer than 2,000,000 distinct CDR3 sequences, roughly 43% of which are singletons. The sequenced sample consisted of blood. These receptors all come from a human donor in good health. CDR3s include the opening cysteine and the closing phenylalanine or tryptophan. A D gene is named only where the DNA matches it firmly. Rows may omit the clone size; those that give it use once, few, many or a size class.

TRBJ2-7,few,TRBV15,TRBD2,CATSRDFGGGYEQYF,TGTGCCACCAGCAGAGATTTCGGGGGGGGCTACGAGCAGTACTTC
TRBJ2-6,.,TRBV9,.,CASSIGGPGANVLTF,TGTGCCAGCAGCATAGGGGGTCCTGGGGCCAACGTCCTGACTTTC
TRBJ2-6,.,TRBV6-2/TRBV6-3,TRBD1,CASSSISGQGARANVLTF,TGTGCCAGCAGTTCCATTTCGGGACAGGGGGCGAGGGCCAACGTCCTGACTTTC
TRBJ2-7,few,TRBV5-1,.,CASSIEDDYEQYF,TGCGCCAGCAGCATCGAAGATGACTACGAGCAGTACTTC
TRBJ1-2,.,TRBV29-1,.,CSAINRPNYGYTF,TGCAGCGCCATCAACAGACCTAACTATGGCTACACCTTC
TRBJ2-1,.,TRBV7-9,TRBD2,CASSQLSSGSYNEQFF,TGTGCCAGCAGCCAACTATCTAGCGGCTCCTACAATGAGCAGTTCTTC
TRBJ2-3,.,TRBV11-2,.,CASSPEPAGVPYQRQYF,TGTGCCAGCAGCCCAGAACCGGCAGGGGTCCCCTATCAGAGGCAGTATTTT
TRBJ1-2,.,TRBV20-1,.,CRGGDYGYTF,TGCAGAGGGGGGGACTATGGCTACACCTTC
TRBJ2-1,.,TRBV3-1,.,CAGSHTGSYYNEQFF,TGTGCCGGCAGTCACACAGGGTCTTATTACAATGAGCAGTTCTTC
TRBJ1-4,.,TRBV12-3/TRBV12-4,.,CASNLGQWSEKLFF,TGTGCCAGCAATTTAGGACAGTGGAGTGAAAAACTGTTTTTT
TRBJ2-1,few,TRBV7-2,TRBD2,CASGLAGGNNEQFF,TGTGCCAGCGGACTAGCGGGGGGTAACAATGAGCAGTTCTTC
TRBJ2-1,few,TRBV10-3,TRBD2,CAISPGGGRNNEQFF,TGTGCCATCAGCCCCGGGGGGGGGAGAAACAATGAGCAGTTCTTC
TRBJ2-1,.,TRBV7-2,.,CASTFGSYNEQFF,TGTGCCAGCACATTTGGCTCCTACAATGAGCAGTTCTTC
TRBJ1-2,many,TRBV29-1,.,CSVEEGGYGYTF,TGCAGCGTTGAAGAGGGGGGGTATGGCTACACCTTC
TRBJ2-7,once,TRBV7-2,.,CASSLYGDSYEQYF,TGTGCCAGCAGCTTGTACGGCGACTCCTACGAGCAGTACTTC
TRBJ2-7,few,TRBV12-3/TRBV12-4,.,CASRLGQSRSYEQYF,TGTGCCAGCAGGCTCGGACAAAGCCGGTCCTACGAGCAGTACTTC
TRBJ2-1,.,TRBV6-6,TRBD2,CASSSRTSGINYNEQFF,TGTGCCAGCAGTTCCAGGACTAGCGGGATCAACTACAATGAGCAGTTCTTC
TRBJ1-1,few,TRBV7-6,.,CASSLVDTNTEAFF,TGTGCCAGCAGCTTAGTGGACACCAACACTGAAGCTTTCTTT
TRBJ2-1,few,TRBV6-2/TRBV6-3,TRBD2,CASRRGGTSREQFF,TGTGCCAGCAGGAGGGGGGGGACTAGTCGGGAGCAGTTCTTC
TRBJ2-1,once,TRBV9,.,CASSTGWTRGPEQFF,TGTGCCAGCAGCACAGGGTGGACGAGGGGACCTGAGCAGTTCTTC
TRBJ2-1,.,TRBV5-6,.,CASSQTSGFDEQFF,TGTGCCAGCAGCCAGACTAGTGGTTTCGATGAGCAGTTCTTC
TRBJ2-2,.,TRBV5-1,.,CASQQTSTGELFF,TGCGCCAGCCAACAGACGAGCACCGGGGAGCTGTTTTTT
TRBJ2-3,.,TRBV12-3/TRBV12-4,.,CASSLQSPTDTQYF,TGTGCCAGCAGCCTACAGAGTCCCACAGATACGCAGTATTTT
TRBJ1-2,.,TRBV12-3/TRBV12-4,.,CASSLGFPGGYTF,TGTGCCAGCAGCCTGGGGTTTCCCGGTGGCTACACCTTC
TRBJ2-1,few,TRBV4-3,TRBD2,CASSSGTSLYNEQFF,TGCGCCAGCAGCTCCGGGACTAGCCTCTACAATGAGCAGTTCTTC
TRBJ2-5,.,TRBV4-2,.,CASGYPMETQYF,TGTGCCAGCGGGTACCCAATGGAGACCCAGTACTTC
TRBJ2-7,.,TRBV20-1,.,CSAPGQYPYEQYF,TGCAGTGCTCCCGGACAGTACCCATACGAGCAGTACTTC
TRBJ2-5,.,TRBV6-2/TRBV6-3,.,CASSSTFRTVHGETQYF,TGTGCCAGCAGTTCTACCTTCAGGACTGTCCATGGAGAGACCCAGTACTTC
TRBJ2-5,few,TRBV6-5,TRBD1,CASSYQYSSTGSQETQYF,TGTGCCAGCAGTTACCAATACTCGTCGACAGGGTCCCAAGAGACCCAGTACTTC
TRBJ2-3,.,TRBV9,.,CAGSASRTFTDTQYF,TGTGCCGGCAGCGCTTCCAGGACTTTCACAGATACGCAGTATTTT
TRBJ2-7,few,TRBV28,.,CASSFEGVGYEQYF,TGTGCCAGCAGTTTCGAAGGGGTGGGCTACGAGCAGTACTTC
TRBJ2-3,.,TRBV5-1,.,CASSPTASERTDTQYF,TGCGCCAGCAGCCCCACCGCTAGCGAGCGCACAGATACGCAGTATTTT
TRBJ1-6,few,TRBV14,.,CASSQDVSSPLHF,TGTGCCAGCAGCCAAGATGTGAGTTCACCCCTCCACTTT
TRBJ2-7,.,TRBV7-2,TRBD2,CASTFSRVRGGYEQYF,TGTGCCAGCACCTTTAGTCGCGTACGCGGGGGCTACGAGCAGTACTTC
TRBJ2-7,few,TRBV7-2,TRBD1,CASSRWTDRGRDEQYF,TGTGCCAGCAGCCGGTGGACCGACAGGGGGCGGGACGAGCAGTACTTC
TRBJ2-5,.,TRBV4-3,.,CASSQDSYGRETQYF,TGCGCCAGCAGCCAAGATTCTTACGGGCGGGAGACCCAGTACTTC
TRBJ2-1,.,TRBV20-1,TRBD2,CSSLAGISEQFF,TGCAGCTCCCTAGCGGGGATTAGTGAGCAGTTCTTC
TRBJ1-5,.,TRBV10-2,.,CASSESAFSNQPQHF,TGCGCCAGCAGTGAGTCGGCATTTAGCAATCAGCCCCAGCATTTT
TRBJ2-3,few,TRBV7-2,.,CASSLVLGLYTDTQYF,TGTGCCAGCAGCTTAGTTTTGGGACTCTACACAGATACGCAGTATTTT
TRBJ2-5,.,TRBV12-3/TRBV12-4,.,CASRSGTAKETQYF,TGTGCCAGCCGTTCCGGGACCGCGAAGGAGACCCAGTACTTC
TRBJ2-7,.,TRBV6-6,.,CASSYSISGEQYF,TGTGCCAGCAGTTACTCGATATCCGGCGAGCAGTACTTC